The entry below describes one TCR beta chain. Antigen: not known. The record originates from a study of cytomegalovirus exposure and HLA in healthy donors. Findings and limits, study-wide: The authors later linked a missense DCLRE1C variant to TCR beta V- and J-gene trimming. Cytomegalovirus association was assigned to over 150 TCR beta chains.

Germline values: CDR1 SGHRS, CDR2 YFSETQ. The CDR3 is made up of 14 amino acids. Trimming took off 4 bases at V and 1 base at J, with 11 bases between the two ends. 13 Jbeta primers and 60 Vbeta primers were used for the PCR. Here immunoSEQ multiplex PCR was the method, and the copy in TCRdb shows in-frame clones only, minus some. The table lists fewer than 200,000 clones, around 80% of them singletons. Sequencing was carried out using PBMCs. This sequence joins TRBV5-1 and TRBJ1-1, with a possible D match to TRBD1 (5 bases). The TCR originated in a human donor in good health. The CDR3 bases are TGCGCCAGCAGCCAAATCAGGGAGAACACTGAAGCTTTCTTT. It is translated as CASSQIRENTEAFF.